The rows below give T cell receptor beta chains drawn from one sample of a study of response to subunit inactivated influenza vaccine. TCRdb passed the RT-PCR reads through MiXCR, listing each CDR3 protein once. The sample lists about 830,000 distinct CDR3 sequences, approximately 17% occurring once. The specimen comprised PBMCs from blood, sampled more than 4 days after vaccination. Source of these receptors: a man in his fifties or sixties who received an inactivated influenza vaccine. Both conserved end residues are part of each CDR3.

j_gene,v_gene,CDR3aa
TRBJ1-2,TRBV24-1,CATSDRTGIFKGYTF
TRBJ2-1,TRBV20-1,CSARSQPTSTSSYNEQFF
TRBJ2-5,TRBV12-3/TRBV12-4,CASQGFETQYF
TRBJ2-7,TRBV6-2/TRBV6-3,CASSYSRDRSPYEQYF
TRBJ2-1,TRBV29-1,CSGGGQGGKKFF
TRBJ2-3,TRBV28,CASRPLADELDTQYF
TRBJ2-5,TRBV9,CASSVGLNGGETQYF
TRBJ1-1,TRBV5-6,CASSFSDIGGGTEAFF
TRBJ2-1,TRBV20-1,CSARVAVPRASAGSDEQFF
TRBJ2-7,TRBV10-3,CAISDHSTGPSEQYF
TRBJ2-6,TRBV2,CASSELGGSSGANVLTF
TRBJ1-1,TRBV20-1,CSADIPGQRNTEAFF
TRBJ2-4,TRBV20-1,CSARGTLIAKNIQYF
TRBJ2-7,TRBV9,CASSVGLAGPSYEQYF
TRBJ2-1,TRBV9,CASSVGTSGTRRWGEQFF
TRBJ1-3,TRBV7-2,CASSSTSGNTIYF
TRBJ1-4,TRBV6-5,CASSYKGRTFNEKLFF
TRBJ2-5,TRBV10-2,CASNQDRVGETQYF
TRBJ2-7,TRBV20-1,CSASEDYEQYF
TRBJ2-1,TRBV29-1,CSVTGLAGGNEQFF
TRBJ1-4,TRBV9,CASADSTWGEKLFF
TRBJ2-2,TRBV9,CASSVAVRTGETGELFF
TRBJ1-1,TRBV20-1,CSARAGANMNTEAFF
TRBJ2-7,TRBV11-2,CASSPAQWTGEQYF
TRBJ2-5,TRBV29-1,CSLIRGEETQYF
TRBJ2-1,TRBV11-1,CASSYPPGSYFVNNEQFF
TRBJ1-1,TRBV6-1,CASSDGMNTEAFF
TRBJ1-1,TRBV6-1,CASSTTGGTNTEAFF
TRBJ1-6,TRBV14,CASSQPLRDSPLHF
TRBJ2-5,TRBV20-1,CSAAEGGTGETQYF
TRBJ2-2,TRBV28,CASSLRLALTGGELFF
TRBJ1-6,TRBV6-5,CASSYGQGVDSPLHF
TRBJ2-7,TRBV29-1,CSVYGRDREFYEQYF
TRBJ1-2,TRBV2,CASTVDRTPNYGYTF
TRBJ2-3,TRBV27,CASSLLPLGVSLSTDTQYF
TRBJ2-1,TRBV5-5,CASSLGLRSGDNEQFF
TRBJ2-2,TRBV9,CASSVPRGDRVVNTGELFF
TRBJ2-5,TRBV28,CASSSAPGELETQYF
TRBJ1-1,TRBV2,CASSEAFF
TRBJ2-6,TRBV6-5,CASSFTSGANVLTF
TRBJ2-3,TRBV5-1,CASSRGDPSTDTQYF
TRBJ2-1,TRBV12-3/TRBV12-4,CASTLGGLEQFF
TRBJ2-5,TRBV4-3,CASSQDPGAGPRAETQYF
TRBJ2-3,TRBV11-2,CASSFLGRGRGITDTQYF
TRBJ2-5,TRBV20-1,CSASTWRGAQETQYF
TRBJ1-2,TRBV4-1,CASSHPPESYGYTF
TRBJ2-3,TRBV29-1,CSVEAAPDTQYF
TRBJ2-2,TRBV7-6,CASSLGARELFF
TRBJ1-5,TRBV12-3/TRBV12-4,CASSLRQGLNQPQHF